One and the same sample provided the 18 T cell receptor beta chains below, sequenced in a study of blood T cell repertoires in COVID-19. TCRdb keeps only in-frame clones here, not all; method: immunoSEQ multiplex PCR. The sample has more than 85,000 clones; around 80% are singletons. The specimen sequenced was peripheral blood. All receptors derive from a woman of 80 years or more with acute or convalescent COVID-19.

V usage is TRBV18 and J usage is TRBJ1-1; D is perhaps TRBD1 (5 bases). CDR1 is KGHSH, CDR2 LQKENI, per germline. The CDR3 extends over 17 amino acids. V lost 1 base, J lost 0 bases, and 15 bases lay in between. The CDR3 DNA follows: TGTGCCAGCTCACCACAGGGGCTGGGGTTCGTGAACACTGAAGCTTTCTTT. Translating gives CASSPQGLGFVNTEAFF.

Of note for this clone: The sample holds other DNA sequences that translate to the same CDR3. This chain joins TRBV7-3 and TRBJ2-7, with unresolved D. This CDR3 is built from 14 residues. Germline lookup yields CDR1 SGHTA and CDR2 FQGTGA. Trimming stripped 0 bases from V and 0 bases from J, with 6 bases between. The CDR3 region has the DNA TGTGCCAGCAGCTTAACTCCAGGCTCCTACGAGCAGTACTTC. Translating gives CASSLTPGSYEQYF. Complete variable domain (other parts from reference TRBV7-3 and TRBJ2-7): GAGVSQTPSNKVTEKGKYVELRCDPISGHTALYWYRQSLGQGPEFLIYFQGTGAADDSGLPNDRFFAVRPEGSVSTLKIQRTERGDSAVYLCASSLTPGSYEQYFGPGTRLTVT.

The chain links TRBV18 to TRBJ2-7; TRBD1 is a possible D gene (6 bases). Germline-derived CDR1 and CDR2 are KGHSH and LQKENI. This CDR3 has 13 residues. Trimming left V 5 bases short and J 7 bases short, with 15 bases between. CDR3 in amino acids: CASSVVGAEEQYF. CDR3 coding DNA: TGTGCCAGCTCAGTTGTGGGGGCGGAAGAGCAGTACTTC.

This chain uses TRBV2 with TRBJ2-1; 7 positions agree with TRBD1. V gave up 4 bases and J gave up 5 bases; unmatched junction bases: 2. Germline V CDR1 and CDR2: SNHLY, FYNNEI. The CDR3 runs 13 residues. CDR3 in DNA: TGTGCCAGCAGTGGGACAGGTGACAATGAGCAGTTCTTC. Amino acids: CASSGTGDNEQFF. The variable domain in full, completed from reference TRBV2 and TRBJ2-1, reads EPEVTQTPSHQVTQMGQEVILRCVPISNHLYFYWYRQILGQKVEFLVSFYNNEISEKSEIFDDQFSVERPDGSNFTLKIRSTKLEDSAMYFCASSGTGDNEQFFGPGTRLTVL.

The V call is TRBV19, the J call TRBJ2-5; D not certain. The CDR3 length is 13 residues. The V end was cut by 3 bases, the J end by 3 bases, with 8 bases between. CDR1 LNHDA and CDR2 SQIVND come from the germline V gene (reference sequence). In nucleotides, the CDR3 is TGTGCCAGTAGTATGACAATCAAAGAGACCCAGTACTTC. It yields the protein CASSMTIKETQYF.

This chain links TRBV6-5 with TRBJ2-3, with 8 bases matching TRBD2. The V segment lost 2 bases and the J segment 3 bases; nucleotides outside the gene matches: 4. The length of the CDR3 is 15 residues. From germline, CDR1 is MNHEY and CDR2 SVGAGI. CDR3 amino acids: CASSYGSGATDTQYF. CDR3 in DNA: TGTGCCAGCAGTTACGGTAGCGGGGCAACAGATACGCAGTATTTT.

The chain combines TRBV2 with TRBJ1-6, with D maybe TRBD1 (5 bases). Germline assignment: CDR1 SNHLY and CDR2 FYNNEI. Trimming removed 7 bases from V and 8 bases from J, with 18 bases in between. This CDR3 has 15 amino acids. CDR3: CASTGGDSRDSPLHF. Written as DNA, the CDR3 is TGTGCCAGCACTGGAGGGGACTCGCGGGATTCACCCCTCCACTTT.

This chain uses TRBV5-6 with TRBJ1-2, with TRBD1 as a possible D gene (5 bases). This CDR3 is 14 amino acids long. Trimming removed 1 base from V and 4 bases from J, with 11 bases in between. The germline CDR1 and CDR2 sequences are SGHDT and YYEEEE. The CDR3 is CASSLISGGYGYTF. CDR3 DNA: TGTGCCAGCAGCTTGATTTCGGGGGGCTATGGCTACACCTTC.

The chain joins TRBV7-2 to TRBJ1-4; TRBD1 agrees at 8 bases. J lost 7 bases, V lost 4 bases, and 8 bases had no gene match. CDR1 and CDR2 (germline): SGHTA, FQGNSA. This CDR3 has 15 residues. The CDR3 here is CASSSQGARSEKLFF. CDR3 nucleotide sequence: TGTGCCAGCAGCTCGCAGGGGGCTAGGAGTGAAAAACTGTTTTTT.

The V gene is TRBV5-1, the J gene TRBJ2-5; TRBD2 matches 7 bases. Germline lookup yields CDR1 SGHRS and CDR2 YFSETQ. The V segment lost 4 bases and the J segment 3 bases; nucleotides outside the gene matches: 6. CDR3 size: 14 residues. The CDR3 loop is CASSTRGDEETQYF. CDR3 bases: TGCGCCAGCAGCACCCGGGGGGATGAAGAGACCCAGTACTTC.

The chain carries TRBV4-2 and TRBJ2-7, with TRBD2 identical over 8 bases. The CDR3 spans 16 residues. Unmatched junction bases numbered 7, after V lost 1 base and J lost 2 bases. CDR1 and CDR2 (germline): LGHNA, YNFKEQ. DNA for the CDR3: TGTGCCAGCAGCCAAGGCCTCGTAGCGGGGACCTACGAGCAGTACTTC. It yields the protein CASSQGLVAGTYEQYF.

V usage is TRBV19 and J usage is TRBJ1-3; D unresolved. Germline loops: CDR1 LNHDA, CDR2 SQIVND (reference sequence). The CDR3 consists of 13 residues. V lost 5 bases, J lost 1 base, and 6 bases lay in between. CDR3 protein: CASSAGSGNTIYF. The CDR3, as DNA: TGTGCCAGTAGTGCCGGGTCTGGAAACACCATATATTTT.

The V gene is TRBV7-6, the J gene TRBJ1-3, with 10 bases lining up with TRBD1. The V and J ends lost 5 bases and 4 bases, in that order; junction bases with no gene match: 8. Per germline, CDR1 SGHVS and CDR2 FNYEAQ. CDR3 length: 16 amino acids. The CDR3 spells CASSPGDRGFGNTIYF. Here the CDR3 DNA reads TGTGCCAGCAGCCCTGGGGACAGGGGATTCGGAAACACCATATATTTT.

The CDR3 sequence is CASSFLVSGEQYF. The CDR3 nucleotides read TGTGCCAGCAGTTTCTTGGTCTCGGGCGAGCAGTACTTC. This chain joins TRBV28 and TRBJ2-7; D remains ambiguous. The CDR3 has 13 amino acids. CDR1 is MDHEN and CDR2 is SYDVKM in the germline V gene. With 3 bases removed from V and 6 bases from J, the gap between germline ends came to 12 bases. Full variable domain (missing parts from reference TRBV28 and TRBJ2-7): DVKVTQSSRYLVKRTGEKVFLECVQDMDHENMFWYRQDPGLGLRLIYFSYDVKMKEKGDIPEGYSVSREKKERFSLILESASTNQTSMYLCASSFLVSGEQYFGPGTRLTVT.

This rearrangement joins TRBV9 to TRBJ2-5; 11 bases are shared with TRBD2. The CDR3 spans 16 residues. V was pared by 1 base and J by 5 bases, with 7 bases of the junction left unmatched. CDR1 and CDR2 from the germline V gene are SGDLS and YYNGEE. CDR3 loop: CASSVLAGGHSETQYF. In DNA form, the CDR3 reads TGTGCCAGCAGCGTATTAGCGGGGGGGCATTCGGAGACCCAGTACTTC.

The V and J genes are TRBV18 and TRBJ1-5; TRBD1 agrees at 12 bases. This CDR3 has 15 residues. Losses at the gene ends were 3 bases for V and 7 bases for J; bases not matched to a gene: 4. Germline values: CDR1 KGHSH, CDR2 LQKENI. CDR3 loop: CASSPGQGAIQPQHF. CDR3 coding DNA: TGTGCCAGCTCACCGGGACAGGGGGCGATCCAGCCCCAGCATTTT. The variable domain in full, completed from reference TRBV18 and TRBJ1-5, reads NAGVMQNPRHLVRRRGQEARLRCSPMKGHSHVYWYRQLPEEGLKFMVYLQKENIIDESGMPKERFSAEFPKEGPSILRIQQVVRGDSAAYFCASSPGQGAIQPQHFGDGTRLSIL.

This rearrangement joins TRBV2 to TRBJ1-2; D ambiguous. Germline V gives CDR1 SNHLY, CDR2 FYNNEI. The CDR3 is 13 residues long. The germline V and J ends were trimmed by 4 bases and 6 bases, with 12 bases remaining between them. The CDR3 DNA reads TGTGCCAGCAGTGGTCTTACGCGGGATGGCTACACCTTC. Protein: CASSGLTRDGYTF. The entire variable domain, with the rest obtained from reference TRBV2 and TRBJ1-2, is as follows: EPEVTQTPSHQVTQMGQEVILRCVPISNHLYFYWYRQILGQKVEFLVSFYNNEISEKSEIFDDQFSVERPDGSNFTLKIRSTKLEDSAMYFCASSGLTRDGYTFGSGTRLTVV.

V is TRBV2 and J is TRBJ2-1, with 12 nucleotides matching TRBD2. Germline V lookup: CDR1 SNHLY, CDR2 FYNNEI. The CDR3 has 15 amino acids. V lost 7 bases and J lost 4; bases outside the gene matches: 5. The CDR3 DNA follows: TGTGCCAGCAAAACTAGCGGGGGGAATTACAATGAGCAGTTCTTC. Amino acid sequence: CASKTSGGNYNEQFF.